This T cell receptor (beta chain) was observed in a study of post-analysis software for immune sequencing data. Background on the study: The disease courses spanned relapsing-remitting, secondary progressive and progressive-relapsing forms of multiple sclerosis.

CDR1 is SGHRS and CDR2 is YFSETQ in the germline V gene. CDR3 length equals 15 residues. The V end lost 0 bases, the J end lost 1 base, and 10 bases lay between the germline ends. In the case of this clonotype: Antigen specificity is unknown.

General observations from the study: Strong co-clustering by F measure was seen for same-batch samples. Significantly lower normalized Chao1 diversity was found in patients with multiple sclerosis relative to controls. TRBV5-6, TRBV5-1 and TRBV20-1 belonged to a set of a handful of TRBV segments that were more frequent in patients than controls.

Built from TCR beta cDNA, the libraries had unique molecular identifiers in them. MiXCR, run by TCRdb on the PCR reads, gives a single entry per CDR3 protein. The sample consists of almost 700,000 distinct CDR3 sequences, 59% of them appearing once. The sequenced material came from blood. This receptor was identified in a girl aged 2-10 years with multiple sclerosis. The chain carries TRBV5-1 and TRBJ1-1, with TRBD1 as a possible D gene (6 bases). The CDR3 loop is CASSLGTVTNTEAFF. In DNA, the CDR3 is TGCGCCAGCAGCTTGGGGACAGTTACGAACACTGAAGCTTTCTTT. Full variable domain (rest looked up from reference TRBV5-1 and TRBJ1-1): KAGVTQTPRYLIKTRGQQVTLSCSPISGHRSVSWYQQTPGQGLQFLFEYFSETQRNKGNFPGRFSGRQFSNSRSEMNVSTLELGDSALYLCASSLGTVTNTEAFFGQGTRLTVV.